This T cell receptor beta chain was identified in a study of cytomegalovirus exposure and HLA in healthy donors. Whole-study findings and limits: The authors confirmed in vitro that a few CMV-associated chains were specific for CMV antigens. TCR beta sequences reportedly predicted most subjects' HLA-A and HLA-B alleles accurately.

Notes on this clone: Antigen unknown.

The ends lost 6 bases at V and 0 bases at J; junction bases unmatched: 5. Looked up from germline, CDR1 is SNHLY and CDR2 is FYNNEI. The length of the CDR3 is 14 residues. The PCR used 60 Vbeta and 13 Jbeta primers. Profiled with immunoSEQ multiplex PCR; TCRdb holds only in-frame clones, not every one. This sample has about 200,000 clones, with 75% to 90% found just once. This receptor was identified in a woman under 40 in good health and CMV-seronegative. The V and J genes are TRBV2 and TRBJ2-7, with TRBD1 matching over 7 bases. The sample comprised PBMCs. The CDR3 spells CASREQGSSYEQYF. CDR3 DNA: TGTGCCAGCAGGGAACAGGGGAGCTCCTACGAGCAGTACTTC.